This T cell receptor (beta chain) appears in the sequencing data of a study of cytomegalovirus exposure and HLA in healthy donors. Study-wide context: The approximately 130 validation repertoires and the approximately 630 first-cohort repertoires shared a platform, a later analysis reported.

The data were produced by immunoSEQ multiplex PCR, yet TCRdb's version contains in-frame clones alone and is incomplete. The table has hundreds of thousands of clones, 86% seen once. V lost 4 bases and J 5 bases, leaving 12 bases between the germline ends. The CDR3 sequence is 13 residues long. From germline, CDR1 is SGHDT and CDR2 YYEEEE. With regard to this clone: Its target is not known.

The study's findings and limits: The study labeled roughly 160 TCR beta chains cytomegalovirus-associated. CMV antigen specificity was confirmed in vitro for a few CMV-associated chains.

The donors were in the 120-subject validation cohort, distinct from the roughly 720-subject first cohort. The rearrangement links TRBV5-6 to TRBJ2-5, with D possibly TRBD1 on 6 matching bases. The specimen was PBMCs. The clonotype was recovered from a young woman in good health and CMV-seronegative. CDR3 loop: CASSEQGRETQYF. The CDR3 coding sequence is TGTGCCAGCAGCGAACAGGGACGGGAGACCCAGTACTTC.